The T cell receptor (beta chain) under discussion was sequenced for a study of beta chain features in type 1 diabetes. The CDR3 totals 16 residues. With 0 bases clipped from V and 9 bases from J, the junction kept 10 bases outside the gene matches. Per germline, CDR1 SEHNR and CDR2 FQNEAQ (reference sequence). The study reverse transcribed the entire isolated RNA, so it sequenced expressed TCRB transcripts. Measured with immunoSEQ multiplex PCR; TCRdb has only the in-frame clones, and not every one. The sample yields roughly 300,000 clones, around 15% seen once. This clone showed up many times. Sorting of CD4+ naive, central memory, regulatory and stem cell-like memory cells was performed via CD45RO/CCR7/CD25/CD127/CD95/CD27.

This TCR was recovered from a young man in good health. Sequencing input: central memory CD4+ T cells from blood. This chain joins TRBV7-9 and TRBJ2-3; TRBD2 matches 9 bases. CDR3 nucleotides: TGTGCCAGCAGCTTAGCGGCTAGCGGGGCCACTGAGACGCAGTATTTT. Its translation is CASSLAASGATETQYF.